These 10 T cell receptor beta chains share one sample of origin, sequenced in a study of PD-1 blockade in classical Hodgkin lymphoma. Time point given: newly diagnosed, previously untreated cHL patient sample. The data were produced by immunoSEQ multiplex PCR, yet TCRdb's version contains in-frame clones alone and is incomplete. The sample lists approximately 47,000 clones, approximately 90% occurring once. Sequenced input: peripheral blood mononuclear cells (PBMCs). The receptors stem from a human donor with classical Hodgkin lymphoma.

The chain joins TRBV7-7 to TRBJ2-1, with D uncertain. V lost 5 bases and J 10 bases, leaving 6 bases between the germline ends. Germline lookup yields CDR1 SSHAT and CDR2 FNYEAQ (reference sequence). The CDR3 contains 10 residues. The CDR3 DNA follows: TGTGCCAGCAGCCGAAGGGAGCAGTTCTTC. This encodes CASSRREQFF.

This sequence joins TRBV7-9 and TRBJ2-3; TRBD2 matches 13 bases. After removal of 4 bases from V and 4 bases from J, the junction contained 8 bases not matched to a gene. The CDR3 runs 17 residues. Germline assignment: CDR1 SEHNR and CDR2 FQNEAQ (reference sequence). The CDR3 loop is CASSSGLAGVMADTQYF. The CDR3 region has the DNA TGTGCCAGCAGCTCCGGACTAGCGGGAGTAATGGCAGATACGCAGTATTTT. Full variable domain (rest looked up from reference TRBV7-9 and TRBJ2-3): DTGVSQNPRHKITKRGQNVTFRCDPISEHNRLYWYRQTLGQGPEFLTYFQNEAQLEKSRLLSDRFSAERPKGSFSTLEIQRTEQGDSAMYLCASSSGLAGVMADTQYFGPGTRLTVL.

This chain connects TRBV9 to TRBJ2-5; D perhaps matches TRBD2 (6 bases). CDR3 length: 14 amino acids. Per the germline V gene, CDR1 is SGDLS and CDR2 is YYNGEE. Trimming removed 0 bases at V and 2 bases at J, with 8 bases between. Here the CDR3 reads CASSVGTMQETQYF. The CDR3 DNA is TGTGCCAGCAGCGTAGGGACTATGCAAGAGACCCAGTACTTC. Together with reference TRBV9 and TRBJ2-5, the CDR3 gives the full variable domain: DSGVTQTPKHLITATGQRVTLRCSPRSGDLSVYWYQQSLDQGLQFLIQYYNGEERAKGNILERFSAQQFPDLHSELNLSSLELGDSALYFCASSVGTMQETQYFGPGTRLLVL.

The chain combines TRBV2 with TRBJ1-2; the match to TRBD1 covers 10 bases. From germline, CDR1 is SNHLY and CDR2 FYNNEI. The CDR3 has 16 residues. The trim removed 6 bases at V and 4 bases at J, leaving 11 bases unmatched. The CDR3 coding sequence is TGTGCCAGCAGCCCCGGGACAGGGGTATTCCGCTATGGCTACACCTTC. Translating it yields CASSPGTGVFRYGYTF.

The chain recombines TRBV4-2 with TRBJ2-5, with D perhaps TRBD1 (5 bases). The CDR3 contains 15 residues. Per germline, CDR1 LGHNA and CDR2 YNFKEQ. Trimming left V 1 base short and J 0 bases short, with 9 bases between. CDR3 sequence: CASSQGRQNQETQYF. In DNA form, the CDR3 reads TGTGCCAGCAGCCAAGGAAGACAGAACCAAGAGACCCAGTACTTC.

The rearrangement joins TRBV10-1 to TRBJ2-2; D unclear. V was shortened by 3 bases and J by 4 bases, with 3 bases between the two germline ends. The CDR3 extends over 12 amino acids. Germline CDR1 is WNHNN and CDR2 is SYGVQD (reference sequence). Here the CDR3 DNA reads TGCGCCAGCAGTGATTCCACCGGGGAGCTGTTTTTT. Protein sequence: CASSDSTGELFF.

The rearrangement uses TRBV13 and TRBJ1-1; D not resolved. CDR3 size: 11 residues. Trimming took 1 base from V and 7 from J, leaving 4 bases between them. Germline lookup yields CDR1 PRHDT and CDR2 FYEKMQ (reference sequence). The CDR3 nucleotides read TGTGCCAGCAGCTTAGAGGGTGAAGCTTTCTTT. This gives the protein CASSLEGEAFF.

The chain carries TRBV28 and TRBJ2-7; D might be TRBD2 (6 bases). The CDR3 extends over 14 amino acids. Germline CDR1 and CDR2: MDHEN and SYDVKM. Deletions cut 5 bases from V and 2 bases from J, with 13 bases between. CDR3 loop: CASSHQAGTYEQYF. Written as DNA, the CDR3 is TGTGCCAGCAGTCACCAAGCGGGTACCTACGAGCAGTACTTC.

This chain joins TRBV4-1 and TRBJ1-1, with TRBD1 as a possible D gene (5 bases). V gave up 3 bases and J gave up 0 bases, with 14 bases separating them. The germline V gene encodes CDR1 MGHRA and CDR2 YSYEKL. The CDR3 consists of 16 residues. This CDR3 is CASSQTGTGMNTEAFF. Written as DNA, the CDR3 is TGCGCCAGCAGCCAGACCGGAACAGGCATGAACACTGAAGCTTTCTTT.

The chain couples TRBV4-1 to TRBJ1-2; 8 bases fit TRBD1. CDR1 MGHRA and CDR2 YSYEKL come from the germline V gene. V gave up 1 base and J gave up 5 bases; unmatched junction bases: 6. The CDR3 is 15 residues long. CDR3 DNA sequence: TGCGCCAGCAGCCAAGGTGACAGGGGAACTTATGGCTACACCTTC. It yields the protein CASSQGDRGTYGYTF.